This T cell receptor (beta chain) emerged from a study of T cells after yellow fever vaccination. Study observations and caveats: Most primary-vaccination clones recurred post-booster (approximately 96% CD4, roughly 91% CD8). Bulk-population clonotypes that are abundant could appear as contaminants in FACS-sorted repertoires.

This clonotype showed up many times. Its antigen is undetermined. A process of 5'RACE template switching, which added a universal primer site and UMIs, was used to make TCR cDNA. Using its own MiXCR run on the 5' RACE reads, TCRdb lists one record per CDR3 protein. The repertoire includes about 250,000 distinct CDR3 sequences, approximately 3.8% of them detected once, and under 20% sits in the top ten. The CDR3 has 14 amino acids. Trimming took 2 bases from V and 4 from J; bases not matched to a gene: 3. Germline V CDR1 and CDR2: SGHRS, YFSETQ. The sample in question was PBMCs, obtained 15 days after the yellow fever booster vaccination. The source of this sequence is a man between 18 and 29 years old who received the YFV17D yellow fever vaccine. The chain couples TRBV5-1 to TRBJ2-3; 8 positions agree with TRBD2. This CDR3 is CASSFGGAADTQYF. The CDR3 coding sequence is TGCGCCAGCAGCTTCGGGGGGGCTGCAGATACGCAGTATTTT.